The rows below give T cell receptor beta chains drawn from one sample of a study of cytomegalovirus exposure and HLA in healthy donors. The repertoire was sequenced with immunoSEQ multiplex PCR; TCRdb's copy has only in-frame clones and lacks some. The data hold about 73,000 clones, with 65% to 85% observed a single time. The sequencing input was PBMCs. The receptor set was obtained from a man between 65 and 85 years old in good health and CMV-seronegative. Both conserved end residues are part of each CDR3. A D gene is named only where the DNA matches it firmly. Expanded clones are given a class, and other clones once, few, many or no size at all.

v_call: TRBV7-2; j_call: TRBJ2-1; clone_size: -; d_call: TRBD2; cdr3_nt: TGTGCCAGCAGCCGAGACCCAGCGGGGGGAGCCTACAATGAGCAGTTCTTC; cdr3_aa: CASSRDPAGGAYNEQFF
v_call: TRBV9; j_call: TRBJ2-7; clone_size: -; d_call: TRBD1; cdr3_nt: TGTGCCAGCAGCGTAGGTGTAGGGACAGGGTCCTACGAGCAGTACTTC; cdr3_aa: CASSVGVGTGSYEQYF
v_call: TRBV7-2; j_call: TRBJ2-2; clone_size: -; d_call: -; cdr3_nt: TGTGCCAGCAGCTTAGTGATGGGGGCCGACGGGGAGCTGTTTTTT; cdr3_aa: CASSLVMGADGELFF
v_call: TRBV29-1; j_call: TRBJ1-5; clone_size: -; d_call: -; cdr3_nt: TGCAGCGTTGAGGACAGTGGGGCCCTCAATCAGCCCCAGCATTTT; cdr3_aa: CSVEDSGALNQPQHF
v_call: TRBV29-1; j_call: TRBJ1-2; clone_size: -; d_call: TRBD1; cdr3_nt: TGCAGCGACGGAGGGGAACAGGGGGCGTTCTATGGCTACACCTTC; cdr3_aa: CSDGGEQGAFYGYTF
v_call: TRBV18; j_call: TRBJ2-3; clone_size: -; d_call: TRBD2; cdr3_nt: TGTGCCAGCTCACCACGGCTAGCGGGAGCCACAGATACGCAGTATTTT; cdr3_aa: CASSPRLAGATDTQYF
v_call: TRBV5-1; j_call: TRBJ2-5; clone_size: -; d_call: -; cdr3_nt: TGCGCCAGCAGCGCGTACAGGGGCGGGGAGGAGACCCAGTACTTC; cdr3_aa: CASSAYRGGEETQYF
v_call: TRBV30; j_call: TRBJ1-2; clone_size: -; d_call: -; cdr3_nt: TGTGCCTGGAGAGTACAAACCTTCAGGTTTACTGGCTACACCTTC; cdr3_aa: CAWRVQTFRFTGYTF
v_call: TRBV18; j_call: TRBJ1-2; clone_size: -; d_call: -; cdr3_nt: TGTGCCAGCTCACCAGTGGGCAGGAACCATGGCTACACCTTC; cdr3_aa: CASSPVGRNHGYTF
v_call: TRBV7-2; j_call: TRBJ2-1; clone_size: few; d_call: TRBD2; cdr3_nt: TGTGCCAGCAGCTTAGTGCTAGCGGGAGCAACTGAGCAGTTCTTC; cdr3_aa: CASSLVLAGATEQFF
v_call: TRBV30; j_call: TRBJ1-3; clone_size: -; d_call: -; cdr3_nt: TGTGCCTGGAGATGGGGGGCTGGAAACACCATATATTTT; cdr3_aa: CAWRWGAGNTIYF
v_call: TRBV19; j_call: TRBJ2-7; clone_size: -; d_call: -; cdr3_nt: TGTGCCAGTAGTCCGTATCTAGGAGTAGGAGAGCAGTACTTC; cdr3_aa: CASSPYLGVGEQYF
v_call: TRBV7-9; j_call: TRBJ1-1; clone_size: -; d_call: TRBD1; cdr3_nt: TGTGCCAGCAGCTTAGCTTCGGACAGGTTGGAACTAAACACTGAAGCTTTCTTT; cdr3_aa: CASSLASDRLELNTEAFF
v_call: TRBV7-2; j_call: TRBJ2-5; clone_size: -; d_call: TRBD2; cdr3_nt: TGTGCCAGCAGCTTCACGAGCGGGAGATTCGAGACCCAGTACTTC; cdr3_aa: CASSFTSGRFETQYF
v_call: TRBV7-8; j_call: TRBJ1-3; clone_size: -; d_call: -; cdr3_nt: TGTGCCAGCAGCTTCTTGGACTTTGGGAACACCATATATTTT; cdr3_aa: CASSFLDFGNTIYF
v_call: TRBV5-1; j_call: TRBJ2-1; clone_size: -; d_call: -; cdr3_nt: TGCGCCAGCAGCTTGGCTGTCACGAGGGCCAATGAGCAGTTCTTC; cdr3_aa: CASSLAVTRANEQFF
v_call: TRBV4-3; j_call: TRBJ2-3; clone_size: -; d_call: TRBD2; cdr3_nt: TGCGCCAGCAGCCAAGCCCCCTCTTTCGAGCGGGGGGGCCTGGATACGCAGTATTTT; cdr3_aa: CASSQAPSFERGGLDTQYF
v_call: TRBV4-3; j_call: TRBJ1-2; clone_size: few; d_call: TRBD1; cdr3_nt: TGCGCCAGCAGCCTCGGACAGGCTAAAACCTTC; cdr3_aa: CASSLGQAKTF
v_call: TRBV29-1; j_call: TRBJ1-5; clone_size: -; d_call: -; cdr3_nt: TGCAGCGTATTAACAGGGACCAGTACGAATCAGCCCCAGCATTTT; cdr3_aa: CSVLTGTSTNQPQHF
v_call: TRBV10-3; j_call: TRBJ1-1; clone_size: few; d_call: TRBD1; cdr3_nt: TGTGCCATCAGTGCGGGACAGGGGGCTGAAGCTTTCTTT; cdr3_aa: CAISAGQGAEAFF
v_call: TRBV6-6; j_call: TRBJ2-7; clone_size: -; d_call: -; cdr3_nt: TGTGCCAGCACCAACTCGAGGGGGGGGCCCGACTTC; cdr3_aa: CASTNSRGGPDF
v_call: TRBV29-1; j_call: TRBJ1-4; clone_size: -; d_call: -; cdr3_nt: TGCAGCGTGGCGACTACGACAAGGACAGACAATAATGAAAAACTGTTTTTT; cdr3_aa: CSVATTTRTDNNEKLFF
v_call: TRBV7-9; j_call: TRBJ2-3; clone_size: -; d_call: TRBD1; cdr3_nt: TGTGCCAGCAGCTCTACGGGACAGGGGATTTCTAGCACAGATACGCAGTATTTT; cdr3_aa: CASSSTGQGISSTDTQYF
v_call: TRBV5-1; j_call: TRBJ2-7; clone_size: -; d_call: -; cdr3_nt: TGCGCCAGCAGCTTTCCTGGCCTCGACGAGCAGTACTTC; cdr3_aa: CASSFPGLDEQYF
v_call: TRBV6-6; j_call: TRBJ2-5; clone_size: -; d_call: TRBD2; cdr3_nt: TGTGCCAGCAGTTATACGGGGGGTCGAGGAGAGACCCAGTACTTC; cdr3_aa: CASSYTGGRGETQYF
v_call: TRBV5-3; j_call: TRBJ2-7; clone_size: -; d_call: -; cdr3_nt: TGTGCCAGAAGCAGGCAGGGCGCCTACGAGCAGTACTTC; cdr3_aa: CARSRQGAYEQYF
v_call: TRBV5-1; j_call: TRBJ1-4; clone_size: few; d_call: -; cdr3_nt: TGCGCCAGCAGCTTGGCCGGGGGAGCAACTAATGAAAAACTGTTTTTT; cdr3_aa: CASSLAGGATNEKLFF
v_call: TRBV4-3; j_call: TRBJ2-5; clone_size: -; d_call: TRBD2; cdr3_nt: TGCGCCAGCAGCCAGGGTAGCGGGGGTTTACAAGAGACCCAGTACTTC; cdr3_aa: CASSQGSGGLQETQYF